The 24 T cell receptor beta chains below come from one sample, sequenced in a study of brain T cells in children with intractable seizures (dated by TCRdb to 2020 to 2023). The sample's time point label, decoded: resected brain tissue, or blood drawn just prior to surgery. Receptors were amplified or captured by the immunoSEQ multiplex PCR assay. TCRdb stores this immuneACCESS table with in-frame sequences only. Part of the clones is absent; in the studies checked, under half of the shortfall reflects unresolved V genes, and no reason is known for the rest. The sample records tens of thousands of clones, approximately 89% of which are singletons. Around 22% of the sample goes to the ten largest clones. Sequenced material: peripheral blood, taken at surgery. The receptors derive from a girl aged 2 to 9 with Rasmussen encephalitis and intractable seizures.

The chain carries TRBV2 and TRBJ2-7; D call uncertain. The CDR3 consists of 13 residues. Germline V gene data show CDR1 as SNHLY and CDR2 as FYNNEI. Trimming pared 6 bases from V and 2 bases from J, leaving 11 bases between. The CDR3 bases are TGTGCCAGCAGCGCGGATCTGACCTACGAGCAGTACTTC. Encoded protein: CASSADLTYEQYF.

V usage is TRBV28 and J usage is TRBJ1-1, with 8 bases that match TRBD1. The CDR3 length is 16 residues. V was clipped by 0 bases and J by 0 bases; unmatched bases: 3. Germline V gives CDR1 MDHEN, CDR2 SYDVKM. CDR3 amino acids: CASSLWAGGMNTEAFF. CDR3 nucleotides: TGTGCCAGCAGTTTATGGGCAGGGGGCATGAACACTGAAGCTTTCTTT.

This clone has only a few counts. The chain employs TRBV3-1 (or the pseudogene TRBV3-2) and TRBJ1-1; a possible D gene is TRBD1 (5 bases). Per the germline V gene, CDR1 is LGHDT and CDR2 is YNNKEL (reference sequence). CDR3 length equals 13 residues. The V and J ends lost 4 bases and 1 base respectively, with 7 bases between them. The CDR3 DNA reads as TGTGCCAGCAGCCCGGGACGGAACACTGAAGCTTTCTTT. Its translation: CASSPGRNTEAFF.

CDR3 sequence: CASSGQGVINTGELFF. The CDR3 coding sequence is TGTGCCAGCAGTGGACAGGGCGTGATAAACACCGGGGAGCTGTTTTTT. J is TRBJ2-2 and V is TRBV2, with 7 nucleotides matching TRBD1. The CDR3 consists of 16 residues. V gave up 4 bases and J gave up 2 bases; unmatched junction bases: 7. CDR1 is SNHLY and CDR2 is FYNNEI in the germline V gene.

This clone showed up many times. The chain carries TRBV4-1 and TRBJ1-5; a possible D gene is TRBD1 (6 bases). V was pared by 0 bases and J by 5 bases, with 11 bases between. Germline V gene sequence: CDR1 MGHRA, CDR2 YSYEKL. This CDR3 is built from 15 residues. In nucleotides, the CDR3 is TGCGCCAGCAGCCAAGATTTACAGGGCTATCAGCCCCAGCATTTT. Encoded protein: CASSQDLQGYQPQHF.

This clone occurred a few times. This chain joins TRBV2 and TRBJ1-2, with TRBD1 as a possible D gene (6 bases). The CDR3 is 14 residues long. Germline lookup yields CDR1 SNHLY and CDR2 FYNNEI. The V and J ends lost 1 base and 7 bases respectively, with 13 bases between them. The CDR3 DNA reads TGTGCCAGCAGTGAAGTCCCAGGGGCCGGTGGCTACACCTTC. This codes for CASSEVPGAGGYTF.

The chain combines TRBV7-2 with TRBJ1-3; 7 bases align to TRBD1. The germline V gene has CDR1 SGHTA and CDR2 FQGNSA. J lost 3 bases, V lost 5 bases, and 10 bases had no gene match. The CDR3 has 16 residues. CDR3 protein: CASSPQGQRVGNTIYF. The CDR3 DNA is TGTGCCAGCAGCCCGCAGGGACAGAGAGTTGGAAACACCATATATTTT.

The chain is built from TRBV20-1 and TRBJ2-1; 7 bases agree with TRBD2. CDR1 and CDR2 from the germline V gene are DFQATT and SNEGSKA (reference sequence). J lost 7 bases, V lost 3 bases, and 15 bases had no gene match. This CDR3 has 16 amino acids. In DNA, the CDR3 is TGCAGTGCTAGTCCTCGGGGGAGGACTAGGGGAAATGAGCAGTTCTTC. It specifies CSASPRGRTRGNEQFF.

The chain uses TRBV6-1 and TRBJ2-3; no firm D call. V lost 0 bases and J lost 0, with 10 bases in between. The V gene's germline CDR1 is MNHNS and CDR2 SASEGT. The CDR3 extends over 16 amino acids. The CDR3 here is CASSEANRFSTDTQYF. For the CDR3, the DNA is TGTGCCAGCAGTGAAGCAAACAGATTTAGCACAGATACGCAGTATTTT.

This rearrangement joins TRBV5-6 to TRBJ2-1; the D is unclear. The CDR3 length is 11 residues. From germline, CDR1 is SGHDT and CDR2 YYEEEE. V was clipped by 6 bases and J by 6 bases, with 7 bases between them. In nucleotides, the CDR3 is TGTGCCAGCACCTTTAGCAATGAGCAGTTCTTC. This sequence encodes CASTFSNEQFF.

CDR3 amino acids: CASSQTPGREYEQYF. CDR3 nucleotides: TGCGCCAGCAGCCAAACGCCTGGCAGGGAGTACGAGCAGTACTTC. V is TRBV4-1 and J is TRBJ2-7; D may correspond to TRBD1 or TRBD2 (5 bases each). Germline V gene sequence: CDR1 MGHRA, CDR2 YSYEKL. The germline V and J ends were trimmed by 2 bases and 4 bases, with 15 bases remaining between them. The CDR3 runs to 15 residues.

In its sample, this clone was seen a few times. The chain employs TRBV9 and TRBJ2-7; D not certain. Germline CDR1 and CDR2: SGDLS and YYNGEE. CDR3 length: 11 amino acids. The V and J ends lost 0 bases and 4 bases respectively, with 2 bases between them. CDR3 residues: CASSVGYEQYF. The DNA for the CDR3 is TGTGCCAGCAGCGTAGGGTACGAGCAGTACTTC.

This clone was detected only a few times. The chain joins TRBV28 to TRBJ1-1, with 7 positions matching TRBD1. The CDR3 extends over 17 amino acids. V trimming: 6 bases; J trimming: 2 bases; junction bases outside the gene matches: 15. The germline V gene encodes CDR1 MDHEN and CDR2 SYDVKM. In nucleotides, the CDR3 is TGTGCCAGCAGGCCTTCCCGGACAGGCCTGCTTAACACTGAAGCTTTCTTT. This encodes CASRPSRTGLLNTEAFF.

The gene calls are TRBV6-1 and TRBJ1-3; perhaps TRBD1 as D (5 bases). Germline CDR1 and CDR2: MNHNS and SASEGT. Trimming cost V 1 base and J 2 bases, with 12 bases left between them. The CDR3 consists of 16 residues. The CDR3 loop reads CASSEVVRGAGNTIYF. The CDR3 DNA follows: TGTGCCAGCAGTGAAGTGGTTCGGGGGGCTGGAAACACCATATATTTT.

CDR3 sequence reads: CASSLAFVGYTF. The CDR3 nucleotides read TGTGCCAGCAGCTTGGCTTTCGTGGGCTACACCTTC. This chain uses TRBV5-5 with TRBJ1-2; no firm D call. V shed 0 bases and J shed 8 bases, with 8 bases lying between them. The germline CDR1 and CDR2 sequences are SGHKS and YYEKEE (reference sequence). This CDR3 contains 12 residues.

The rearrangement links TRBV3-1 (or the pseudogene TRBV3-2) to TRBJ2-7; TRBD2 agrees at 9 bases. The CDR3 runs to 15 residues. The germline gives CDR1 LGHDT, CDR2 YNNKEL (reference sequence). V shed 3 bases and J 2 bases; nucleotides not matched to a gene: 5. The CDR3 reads CASSHATSGPYEQYF. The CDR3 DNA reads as TGTGCCAGCAGCCACGCGACTAGCGGACCCTACGAGCAGTACTTC.

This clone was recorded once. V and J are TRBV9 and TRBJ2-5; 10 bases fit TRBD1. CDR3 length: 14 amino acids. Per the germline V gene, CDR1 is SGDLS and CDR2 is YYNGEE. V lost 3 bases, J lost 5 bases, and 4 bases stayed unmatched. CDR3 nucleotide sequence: TGTGCCAGCAGCGCGGGACAGGGGAGGGAGACCCAGTACTTC. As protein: CASSAGQGRETQYF.

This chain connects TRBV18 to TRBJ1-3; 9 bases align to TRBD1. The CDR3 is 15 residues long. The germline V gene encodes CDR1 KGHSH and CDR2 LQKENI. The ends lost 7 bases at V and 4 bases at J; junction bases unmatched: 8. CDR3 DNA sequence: TGTGCCAGCTTTCTATCCGGGACAGGGGGAAACACCATATATTTT. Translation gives CASFLSGTGGNTIYF.

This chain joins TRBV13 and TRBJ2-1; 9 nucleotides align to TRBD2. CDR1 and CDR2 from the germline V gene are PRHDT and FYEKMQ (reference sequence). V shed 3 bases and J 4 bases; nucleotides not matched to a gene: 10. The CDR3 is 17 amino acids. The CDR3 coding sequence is TGTGCCAGCAGCTTCCCAAGACTAGCGGAGGGTTACAATGAGCAGTTCTTC. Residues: CASSFPRLAEGYNEQFF. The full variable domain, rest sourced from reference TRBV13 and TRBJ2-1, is AAGVIQSPRHLIKEKRETATLKCYPIPRHDTVYWYQQGPGQDPQFLISFYEKMQSDKGSIPDRFSAQQFSDYHSELNMSSLELGDSALYFCASSFPRLAEGYNEQFFGPGTRLTVL.

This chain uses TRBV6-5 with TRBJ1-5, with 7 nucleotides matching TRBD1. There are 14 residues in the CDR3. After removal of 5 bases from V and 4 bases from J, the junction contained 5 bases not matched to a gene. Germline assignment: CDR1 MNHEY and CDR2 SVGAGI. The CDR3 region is CASSLQGLNQPQHF. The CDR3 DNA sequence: TGTGCCAGCAGTCTACAGGGGTTGAATCAGCCCCAGCATTTT.

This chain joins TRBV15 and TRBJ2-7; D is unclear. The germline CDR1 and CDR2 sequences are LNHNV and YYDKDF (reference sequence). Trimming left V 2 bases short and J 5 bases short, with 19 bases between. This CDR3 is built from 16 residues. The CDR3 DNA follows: TGTGCCACCAGCAGATGGCCCAGCCGCGAGTTAAACGAGCAGTACTTC. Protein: CATSRWPSRELNEQYF.

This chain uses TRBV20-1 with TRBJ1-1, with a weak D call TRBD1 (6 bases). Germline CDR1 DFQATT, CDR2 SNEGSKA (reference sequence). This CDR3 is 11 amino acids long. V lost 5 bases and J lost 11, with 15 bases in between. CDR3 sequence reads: CSAPYRANAFF. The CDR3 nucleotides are TGCAGTGCTCCCTACAGGGCCAATGCTTTCTTT.

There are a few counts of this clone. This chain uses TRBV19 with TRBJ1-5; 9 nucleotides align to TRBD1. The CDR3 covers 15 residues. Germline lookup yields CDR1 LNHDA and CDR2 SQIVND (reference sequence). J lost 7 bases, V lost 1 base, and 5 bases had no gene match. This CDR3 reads CASSIGTGVAQPQHF. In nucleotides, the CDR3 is TGTGCCAGTAGTATAGGGACAGGGGTCGCGCAGCCCCAGCATTTT.

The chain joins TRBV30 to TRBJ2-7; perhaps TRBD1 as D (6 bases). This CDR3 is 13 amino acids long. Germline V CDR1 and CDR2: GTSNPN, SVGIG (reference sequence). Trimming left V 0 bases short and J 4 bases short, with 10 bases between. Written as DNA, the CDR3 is TGTGCCTGGAGTGTAGGGGGTAGGTACGAGCAGTACTTC. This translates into CAWSVGGRYEQYF.